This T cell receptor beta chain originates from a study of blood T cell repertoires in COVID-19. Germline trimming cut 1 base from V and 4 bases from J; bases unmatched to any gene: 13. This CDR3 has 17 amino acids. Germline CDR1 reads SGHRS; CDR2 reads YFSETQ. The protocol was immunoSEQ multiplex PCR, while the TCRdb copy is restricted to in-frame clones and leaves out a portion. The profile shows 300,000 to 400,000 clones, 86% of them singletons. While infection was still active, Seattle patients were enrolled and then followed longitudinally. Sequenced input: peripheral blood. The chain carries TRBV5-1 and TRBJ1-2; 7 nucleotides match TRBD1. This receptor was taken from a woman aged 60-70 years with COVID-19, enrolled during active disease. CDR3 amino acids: CASSLRGGRDKVYGYTF. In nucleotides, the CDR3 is TGCGCCAGCAGCTTGAGAGGGGGCAGGGACAAAGTCTATGGCTACACCTTC.